One and the same sample provided the 7 T cell receptor beta chains below, sequenced in a study of control samples from healthy donors and cancer patients. The protocol was immunoSEQ multiplex PCR, while the TCRdb copy is restricted to in-frame clones and leaves out a portion. The data hold some 34,000 clones, with under 95% observed a single time. Sequenced material: PBMCs. These receptors were obtained from a middle-aged man with colorectal cancer.

The rearrangement joins TRBV6-5 to TRBJ2-7, with D possibly being TRBD1 or TRBD2 (5 bases each). V was pared by 8 bases and J by 0 bases, with 11 bases between. This CDR3 spans 13 amino acids. Looked up from germline, CDR1 is MNHEY and CDR2 is SVGAGI. CDR3 residues: CASGTQSSYEQYF. The CDR3 coding sequence is TGTGCCAGCGGGACCCAGAGCTCCTACGAGCAGTACTTC.

This chain uses TRBV5-1 with TRBJ2-2; D gene unclear. CDR3 size: 15 residues. V was shortened by 0 bases and J by 4 bases, with 10 bases between the two germline ends. The germline V gene encodes CDR1 SGHRS and CDR2 YFSETQ. CDR3 nucleotides: TGCGCCAGCAGCTTGGGGGCGTACAGCACCGGGGAGCTGTTTTTT. Amino acid sequence: CASSLGAYSTGELFF.

The chain has TRBV9 and TRBJ2-3; unclear D gene. CDR3 length equals 15 residues. Germline V CDR1 and CDR2: SGDLS, YYNGEE. Deletions cut 0 bases from V and 4 bases from J, with 12 bases between. CDR3 amino acids: CASSVGGSPADTQYF. Written as DNA, the CDR3 is TGTGCCAGCAGCGTAGGGGGTAGTCCCGCAGATACGCAGTATTTT.

The chain joins TRBV19 to TRBJ1-1; D possibly corresponds to TRBD1 (6 bases). The CDR3 loop spans 14 amino acids. Per germline, CDR1 LNHDA and CDR2 SQIVND (reference sequence). The ends were cut back, 3 bases at V and 2 bases at J, with 10 bases in the middle. This CDR3 is CASSILTGNTEAFF. DNA of the CDR3: TGTGCCAGTAGTATCCTGACAGGTAACACTGAAGCTTTCTTT.

The rearrangement links TRBV9 to TRBJ1-1; TRBD1 matches at 7 bases. Germline CDR1 reads SGDLS; CDR2 reads YYNGEE. The CDR3 contains 14 residues. The V segment lost 3 bases and the J segment 5 bases; nucleotides outside the gene matches: 7. CDR3 region: CASSASPRGTEAFF. The CDR3 coding sequence is TGTGCCAGCAGCGCCAGCCCCAGGGGGACTGAAGCTTTCTTT.

The chain joins TRBV11-3 to TRBJ1-5; D is uncertain. CDR1 is SGHNT and CDR2 is YENEEA in the germline V gene. The CDR3 consists of 14 residues. The V gene lost 1 base and the J gene lost 0 bases, with 4 bases spanning the gap. The CDR3 coding sequence is TGTGCCAGCAGCTTAGGGGATAGCAATCAGCCCCAGCATTTT. This translates into CASSLGDSNQPQHF.

V gene TRBV7-3 combines with J gene TRBJ2-1; a weak D match, TRBD2 (5 bases). In germline, CDR1 is SGHTA, CDR2 FQGTGA. This CDR3 has 15 amino acids. V shed 6 bases and J shed 5 bases, with 17 bases lying between them. The chain's CDR3 is CASRRSGGLDNEQFF. The CDR3 region has the DNA TGTGCCAGCAGACGAAGTGGCGGGCTAGACAATGAGCAGTTCTTC.